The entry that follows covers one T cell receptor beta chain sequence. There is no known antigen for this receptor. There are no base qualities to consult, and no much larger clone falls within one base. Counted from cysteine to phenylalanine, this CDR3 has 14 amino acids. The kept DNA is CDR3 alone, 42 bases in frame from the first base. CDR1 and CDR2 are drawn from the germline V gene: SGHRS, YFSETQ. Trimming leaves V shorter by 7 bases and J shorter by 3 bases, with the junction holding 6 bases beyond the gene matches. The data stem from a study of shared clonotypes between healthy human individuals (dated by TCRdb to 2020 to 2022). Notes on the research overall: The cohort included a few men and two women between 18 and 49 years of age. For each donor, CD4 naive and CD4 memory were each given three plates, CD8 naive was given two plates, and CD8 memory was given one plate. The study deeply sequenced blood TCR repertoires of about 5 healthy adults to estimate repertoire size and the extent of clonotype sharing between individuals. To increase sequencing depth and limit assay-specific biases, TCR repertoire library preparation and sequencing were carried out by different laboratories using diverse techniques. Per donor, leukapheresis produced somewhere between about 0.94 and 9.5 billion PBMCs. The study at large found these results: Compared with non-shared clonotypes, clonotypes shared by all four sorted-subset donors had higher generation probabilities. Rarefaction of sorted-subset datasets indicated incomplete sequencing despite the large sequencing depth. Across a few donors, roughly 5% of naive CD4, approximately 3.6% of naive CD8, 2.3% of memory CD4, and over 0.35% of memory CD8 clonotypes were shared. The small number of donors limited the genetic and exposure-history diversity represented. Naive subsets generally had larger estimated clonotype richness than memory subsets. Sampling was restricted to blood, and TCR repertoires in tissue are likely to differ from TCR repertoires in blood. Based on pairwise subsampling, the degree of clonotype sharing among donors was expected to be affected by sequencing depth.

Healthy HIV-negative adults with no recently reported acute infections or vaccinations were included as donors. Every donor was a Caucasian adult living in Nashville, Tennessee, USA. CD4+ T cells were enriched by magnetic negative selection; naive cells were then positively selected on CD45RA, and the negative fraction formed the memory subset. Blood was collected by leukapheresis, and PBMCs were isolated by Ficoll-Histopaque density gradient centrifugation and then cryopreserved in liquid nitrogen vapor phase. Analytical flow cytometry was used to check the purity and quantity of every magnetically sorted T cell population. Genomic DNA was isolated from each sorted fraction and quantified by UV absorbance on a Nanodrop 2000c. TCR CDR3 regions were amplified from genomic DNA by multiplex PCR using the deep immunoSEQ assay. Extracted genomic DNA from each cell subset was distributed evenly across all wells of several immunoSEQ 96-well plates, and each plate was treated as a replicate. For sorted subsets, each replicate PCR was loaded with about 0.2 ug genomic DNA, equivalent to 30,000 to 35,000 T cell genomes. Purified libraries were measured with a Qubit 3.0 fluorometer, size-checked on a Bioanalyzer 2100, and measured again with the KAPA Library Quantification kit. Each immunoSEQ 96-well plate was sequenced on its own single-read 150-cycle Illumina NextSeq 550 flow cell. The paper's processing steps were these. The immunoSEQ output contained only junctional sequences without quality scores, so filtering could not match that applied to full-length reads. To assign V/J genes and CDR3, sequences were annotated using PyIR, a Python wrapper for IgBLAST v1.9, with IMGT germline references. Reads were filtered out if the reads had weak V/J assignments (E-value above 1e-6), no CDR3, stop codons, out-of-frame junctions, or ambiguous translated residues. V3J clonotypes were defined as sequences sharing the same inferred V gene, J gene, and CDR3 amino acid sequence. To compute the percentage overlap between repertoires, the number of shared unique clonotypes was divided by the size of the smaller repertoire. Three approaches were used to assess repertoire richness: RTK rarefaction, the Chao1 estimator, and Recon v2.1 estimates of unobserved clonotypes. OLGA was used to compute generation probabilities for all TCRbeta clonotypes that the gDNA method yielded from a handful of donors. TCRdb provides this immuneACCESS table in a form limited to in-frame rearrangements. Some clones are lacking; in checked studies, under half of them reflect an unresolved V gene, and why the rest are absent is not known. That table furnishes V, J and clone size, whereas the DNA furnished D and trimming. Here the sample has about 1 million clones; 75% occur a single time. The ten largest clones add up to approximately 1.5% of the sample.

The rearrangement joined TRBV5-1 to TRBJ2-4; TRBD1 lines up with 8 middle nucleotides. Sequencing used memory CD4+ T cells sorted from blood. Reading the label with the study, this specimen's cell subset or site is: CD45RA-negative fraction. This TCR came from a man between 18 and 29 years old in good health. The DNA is TGCGCCAGCTCGACAGGGGCTGACAAAAACATTCAGTACTTC. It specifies CASSTGADKNIQYF.